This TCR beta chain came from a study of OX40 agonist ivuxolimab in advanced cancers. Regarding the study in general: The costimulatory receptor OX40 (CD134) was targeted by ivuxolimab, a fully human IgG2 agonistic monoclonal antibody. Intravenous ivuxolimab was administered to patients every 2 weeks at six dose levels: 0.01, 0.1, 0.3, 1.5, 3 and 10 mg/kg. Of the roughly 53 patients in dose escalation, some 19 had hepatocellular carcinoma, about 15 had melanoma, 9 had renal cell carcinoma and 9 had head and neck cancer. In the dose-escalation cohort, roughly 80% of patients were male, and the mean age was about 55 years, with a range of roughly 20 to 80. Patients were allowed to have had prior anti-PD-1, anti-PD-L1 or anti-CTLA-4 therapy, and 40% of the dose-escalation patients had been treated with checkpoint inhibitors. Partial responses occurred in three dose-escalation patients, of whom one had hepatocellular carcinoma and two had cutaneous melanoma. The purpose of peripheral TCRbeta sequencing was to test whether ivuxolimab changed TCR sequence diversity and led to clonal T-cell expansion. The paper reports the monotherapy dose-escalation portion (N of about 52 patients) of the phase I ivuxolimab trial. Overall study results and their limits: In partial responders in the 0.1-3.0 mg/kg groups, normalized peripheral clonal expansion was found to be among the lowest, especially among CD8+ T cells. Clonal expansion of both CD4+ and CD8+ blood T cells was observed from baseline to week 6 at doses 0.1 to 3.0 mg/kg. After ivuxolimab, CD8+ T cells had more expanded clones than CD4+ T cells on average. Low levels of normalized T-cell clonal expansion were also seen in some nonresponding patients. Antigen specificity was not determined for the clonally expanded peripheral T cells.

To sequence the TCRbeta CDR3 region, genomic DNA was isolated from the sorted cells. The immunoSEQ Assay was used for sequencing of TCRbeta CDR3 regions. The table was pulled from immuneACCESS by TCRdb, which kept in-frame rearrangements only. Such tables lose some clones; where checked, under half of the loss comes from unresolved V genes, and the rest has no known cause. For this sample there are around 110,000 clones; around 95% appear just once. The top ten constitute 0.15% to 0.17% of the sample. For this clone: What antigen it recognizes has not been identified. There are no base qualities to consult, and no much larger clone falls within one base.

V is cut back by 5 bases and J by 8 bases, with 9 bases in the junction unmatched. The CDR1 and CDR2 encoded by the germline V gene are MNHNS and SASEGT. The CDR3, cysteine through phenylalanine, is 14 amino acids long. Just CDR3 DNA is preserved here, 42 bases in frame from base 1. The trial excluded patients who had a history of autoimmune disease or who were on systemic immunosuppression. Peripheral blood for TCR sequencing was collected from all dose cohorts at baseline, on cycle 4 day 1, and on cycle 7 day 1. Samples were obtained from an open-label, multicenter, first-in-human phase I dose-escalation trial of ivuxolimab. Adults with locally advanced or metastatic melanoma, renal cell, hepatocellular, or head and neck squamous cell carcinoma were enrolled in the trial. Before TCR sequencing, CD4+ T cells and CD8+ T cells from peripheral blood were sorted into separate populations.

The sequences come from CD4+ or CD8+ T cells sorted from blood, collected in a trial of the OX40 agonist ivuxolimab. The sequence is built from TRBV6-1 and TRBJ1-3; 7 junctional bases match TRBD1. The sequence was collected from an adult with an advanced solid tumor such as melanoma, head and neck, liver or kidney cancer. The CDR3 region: CASSLDREAYTIYF. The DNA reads TGTGCCAGCAGTCTCGACAGGGAGGCTTACACCATATATTTT.